These T cell receptor beta chains were read from a single sample in a study of CD8 T cells in Susac syndrome. TCRdb redid the calling of the immunoSEQ multiplex PCR reads with MiXCR, one entry per CDR3 protein. The sample includes just over 300,000 distinct CDR3 sequences, under 95% seen only once; the top ten take roughly 0.07%. The sequenced material came from CD4+ T cells from PBMCs. These receptors were taken from a human donor with multiple sclerosis. Each CDR3 is given with its conserved first and last residue. The order of the fields is clone size, V gene, J gene, D gene, CDR3 protein, CDR3 DNA. The D gene is left open where the match is weak. The size entry is marked missing in some rows and otherwise reads once, few, many or a size class.

>-|TRBV7-8|TRBJ1-1|-
CASSMTQATEAFF
TGTGCCAGCAGCATGACTCAAGCTACTGAAGCTTTCTTT
>-|TRBV18|TRBJ2-2|-
CASSPLTDPNTGELFF
TGTGCCAGCTCACCTTTGACTGACCCGAACACCGGGGAGCTGTTTTTT
>-|TRBV28|TRBJ2-1|-
CASSPPVGAPNEQFF
TGTGCCAGCAGTCCGCCAGTGGGCGCGCCCAATGAGCAGTTCTTC
>-|TRBV7-2|TRBJ2-2|-
CASSSPHTGELFF
TGTGCCAGCAGCTCTCCACACACCGGGGAGCTGTTTTTT
>-|TRBV7-2|TRBJ2-7|-
CASSFARVSEQYF
TGTGCCAGCAGCTTCGCCAGGGTGAGCGAGCAGTACTTC
>-|TRBV19|TRBJ1-4|-
CASSVTGRTNEKLFF
TGTGCCAGTAGTGTAACGGGAAGAACTAATGAAAAACTGTTTTTT
>-|TRBV11-2|TRBJ2-2|TRBD1
CASSLGDRGGRELFF
TGTGCCAGCAGCTTGGGGGACAGAGGGGGCCGGGAGCTGTTTTTT
>-|TRBV5-1|TRBJ2-5|TRBD1
CASSPTTGKETQYF
TGCGCCAGCAGCCCAACGACAGGGAAAGAGACCCAGTACTTC
>-|TRBV19|TRBJ2-5|-
CASSPSAVQETQYF
TGTGCCAGTAGTCCCAGCGCGGTCCAAGAGACCCAGTACTTC
>-|TRBV7-3|TRBJ2-5|TRBD1
CASSRGGSKETQYF
TGTGCCAGCAGCCGAGGGGGCAGCAAAGAGACCCAGTACTTC
>-|TRBV3-1|TRBJ2-3|TRBD1
CASSQGGQGTDTQYF
TGTGCCAGCAGCCAGGGCGGACAGGGGACAGATACGCAGTATTTT
>once|TRBV18|TRBJ2-3|-
CASSKGENTQYF
TGTGCCAGCTCTAAGGGGGAAAATACGCAGTATTTT
>-|TRBV3-1|TRBJ2-1|-
CASSQGFSNEQFF
TGTGCCAGCAGCCAAGGGTTCAGCAATGAGCAGTTCTTC
>-|TRBV29-1|TRBJ2-3|TRBD2
CSVEGLAGVADTQYF
TGCAGCGTTGAAGGACTAGCGGGAGTGGCAGATACGCAGTATTTT
>-|TRBV20-1|TRBJ2-5|TRBD1
CSASMSYATGAKETQYF
TGCAGTGCTAGCATGAGCTATGCGACAGGGGCCAAAGAGACCCAGTACTTC
>-|TRBV6-5|TRBJ1-2|-
CASSRGRDDYGYTF
TGTGCCAGCAGCCGCGGCAGGGACGACTATGGCTACACCTTC
>-|TRBV6-5|TRBJ2-2|-
CASGPYSGNTGELFF
TGTGCCAGCGGACCCTACAGTGGAAACACCGGGGAGCTGTTTTTT
>-|TRBV11-2|TRBJ2-2|-
CASLRGNTGELFF
TGTGCCAGCTTAAGGGGAAACACCGGGGAGCTGTTTTTT
>-|TRBV28|TRBJ1-1|-
CASSFTGRAFF
TGTGCCAGCAGTTTCACCGGAAGAGCTTTCTTT
>-|TRBV3-1|TRBJ2-2|-
CASSQESRANTGELFF
TGTGCCAGCAGCCAAGAGAGTAGGGCGAACACCGGGGAGCTGTTTTTT
>few|TRBV30|TRBJ1-1|-
CASGRDLGNTEAFF
TGTGCCTCAGGTAGGGACTTAGGGAACACTGAAGCTTTCTTT
>once|TRBV23-1|TRBJ1-5|-
CASSQCRDPGDQPQHF
TGCGCCAGCAGTCAATGTCGGGACCCAGGGGACCAGCCCCAGCATTTT
>-|TRBV11-2|TRBJ2-7|TRBD1
CASSPGTVSEQYF
TGTGCCAGCAGCCCCGGGACAGTATCCGAGCAGTACTTC
>few|TRBV7-2|TRBJ2-5|-
CASSLGHASETQYF
TGTGCCAGCAGCTTAGGACATGCCTCAGAGACCCAGTACTTC
>-|TRBV7-2|TRBJ1-1|-
CASSLARGALGTEAFF
TGTGCCAGCAGCTTAGCGCGTGGGGCCCTTGGAACTGAAGCTTTCTTT
>-|TRBV18|TRBJ2-7|-
CASSPPVGGSYEQYF
TGTGCCAGCTCACCACCGGTTGGCGGCTCCTACGAGCAGTACTTC
>-|TRBV20-1|TRBJ2-7|TRBD2
CSARPRGVRRERSYEQYF
TGCAGTGCTAGACCACGAGGGGTGCGGCGGGAGCGGTCCTACGAGCAGTACTTC
>-|TRBV24-1|TRBJ2-1|TRBD1
CATSEPRDRGNEQFF
TGTGCCACCAGTGAACCCCGGGACAGGGGCAATGAGCAGTTCTTC
>once|TRBV7-9|TRBJ2-6|-
CASSAGRSSGANVLTF
TGTGCCAGCAGCGCAGGGAGGAGCTCTGGGGCCAACGTCCTGACTTTC
>-|TRBV19|TRBJ1-1|-
CASSIAGHLLYEAFF
TGTGCCAGTAGTATAGCAGGACACCTACTGTATGAAGCTTTCTTT
>-|TRBV5-1|TRBJ2-3|TRBD1
CASSLLGQGGADTQYF
TGCGCCAGCAGCTTGCTAGGACAGGGTGGAGCAGATACGCAGTATTTT
>-|TRBV20-1|TRBJ2-2|TRBD2
CSARDRLAGGPTGELFF
TGCAGTGCTAGAGATCGACTAGCGGGAGGTCCCACCGGGGAGCTGTTTTTT
>-|TRBV7-2|TRBJ2-7|TRBD2
CASSFSSGRGYEQYF
TGTGCCAGCAGCTTTTCTAGCGGGAGAGGTTACGAGCAGTACTTC
>-|TRBV11-2|TRBJ1-3|TRBD1
CASSEGGTGSGNTIYF
TGTGCCAGCAGCGAAGGCGGGACAGGGTCCGGAAACACCATATATTTT
>-|TRBV20-1|TRBJ2-1|TRBD1
CSARDFRRGQFDNEQFF
TGCAGTGCTAGAGATTTTCGCAGGGGGCAATTTGACAATGAGCAGTTCTTC
>-|TRBV3-1|TRBJ2-7|-
CASSLYDEQYF
TGTGCCAGCAGCCTCTACGACGAGCAGTACTTC
>-|TRBV18|TRBJ2-5|-
CASSPRTGNVQETQYF
TGTGCCAGCTCACCGAGAACAGGGAACGTTCAAGAGACCCAGTACTTC
>-|TRBV6-1|TRBJ2-7|TRBD2
CASSRTSAYEQYF
TGTGCCAGCAGTCGGACTAGCGCCTACGAGCAGTACTTC
>few|TRBV4-1|TRBJ2-1|-
CASGAQRSSYNEQFF
TGCGCCAGCGGGGCGCAACGGAGCTCCTACAATGAGCAGTTCTTC
>-|TRBV20-1|TRBJ2-3|-
CSASRGAGPDTQYF
TGCAGTGCTAGTCGGGGGGCCGGGCCAGATACGCAGTATTTT
>few|TRBV7-2|TRBJ2-5|TRBD2
CASSLAGGGIGTETQYF
TGTGCCAGCAGCTTAGCGGGCGGGGGAATAGGTACAGAGACCCAGTACTTC
>few|TRBV14|TRBJ2-3|-
CASSTTDTQYF
TGTGCCAGCTCCACCACAGATACGCAGTATTTT
>-|TRBV19|TRBJ1-2|-
CASTPPGHYGYTF
TGTGCCAGTACCCCCCCAGGGCACTATGGCTACACCTTC
>-|TRBV20-1|TRBJ2-2|-
CSAIRPTTGELFF
TGCAGTGCTATTAGGCCCACTACCGGGGAGCTGTTTTTT
>-|TRBV9|TRBJ1-5|-
CASSPGRQSLIEPQHF
TGTGCCAGCAGTCCCGGTAGACAGTCCCTTATCGAGCCCCAGCATTTT
>-|TRBV10-3|TRBJ2-3|-
CAISESGEGDTQYF
TGTGCCATCAGTGAGTCGGGAGAGGGTGATACGCAGTATTTT
>-|TRBV3-1|TRBJ1-2|-
CASSPSLQAAYGYTF
TGTGCCAGCAGCCCATCATTACAGGCTGCCTATGGCTACACCTTC
>-|TRBV12-3/TRBV12-4|TRBJ2-1|-
CASSSGSRNEQFF
TGTGCCAGCAGTTCGGGGAGTAGGAATGAGCAGTTCTTC
>-|TRBV9|TRBJ2-1|TRBD2
CASSVGGSAYNEQFF
TGTGCCAGCAGCGTAGGCGGGAGCGCCTACAATGAGCAGTTCTTC
>-|TRBV9|TRBJ2-1|-
CASSETGSYNEQFF
TGTGCCAGCAGCGAGACAGGTTCCTACAATGAGCAGTTCTTC
>-|TRBV20-1|TRBJ1-5|-
CSASQGVGQPQHF
TGCAGTGCCTCACAGGGCGTCGGTCAGCCCCAGCATTTT
>-|TRBV20-1|TRBJ2-4|-
CSAVGIVKNIQYF
TGCAGTGCTGTTGGGATAGTAAAAAACATTCAGTACTTC
>-|TRBV5-1|TRBJ2-2|-
CASSATRTGHGELFF
TGCGCCAGCAGCGCGACACGCACGGGACACGGGGAGCTGTTTTTT
>-|TRBV5-1|TRBJ2-2|-
CASSFGKNTGELFF
TGCGCCAGCAGCTTCGGCAAGAACACCGGGGAGCTGTTTTTT
>few|TRBV5-1|TRBJ2-1|-
CASSLEGFRTSPQFF
TGCGCCAGCAGCTTGGAGGGATTTAGGACCTCGCCGCAGTTCTTC
>-|TRBV20-1|TRBJ1-1|TRBD1
CSASPIDRGNTEAFF
TGCAGTGCTTCTCCTATAGACAGGGGAAACACTGAAGCTTTCTTT
>-|TRBV5-1|TRBJ2-2|-
CASSLVERAPLGTGELFF
TGCGCCAGCAGCTTGGTGGAGCGGGCCCCACTGGGAACCGGGGAGCTGTTTTTT
>-|TRBV6-1|TRBJ2-1|TRBD2
CASRRLFAGGWYNEQFF
TGTGCCAGCAGACGTTTGTTTGCGGGGGGGTGGTACAATGAGCAGTTCTTC